This T cell receptor beta chain came from a study of cytomegalovirus exposure and HLA in healthy donors. Points on this clone: What it binds is unknown.

The CDR3 has 14 residues. Per germline, CDR1 MNHEY and CDR2 SVGAGI. The J segment lost 4 bases and the V segment lost 6 bases, leaving 5 bases of the junction unmatched. Study-wide points: Reportedly, TCR beta sequences accurately predicted HLA-A and HLA-B alleles in most subjects. Some segments of the V type, notably TRBV6-2 and TRBV6-3, were excluded as indistinguishable.

The PCR made use of 60 Vbeta and 13 Jbeta primers. Using immunoSEQ multiplex PCR, the repertoire was profiled, and TCRdb retains in-frame clones only, with some absent. The table shows 200,000 or so clones, with roughly 80% occurring only once. This receptor was taken from a girl between 2 and 10 years old in good health and CMV-seronegative. This rearrangement joins TRBV6-5 to TRBJ2-3; 9 nucleotides agree with TRBD1. Material for sequencing was PBMCs. CDR3 residues: CASRAGTGPDTQYF. Written as DNA, the CDR3 is TGTGCCAGCAGAGCCGGGACAGGGCCAGATACGCAGTATTTT.